This entry lists 5 T cell receptor beta chains sequenced from one sample in a study of graft-versus-host responses after intestinal transplantation. For these TCRs, the target antigens are not known. Profiled with immunoSEQ multiplex PCR; TCRdb holds only in-frame clones, not every one. The sample carries around 24,000 clones, roughly 86% recorded once. Specimen: unstimulated CD8+ T cells sorted from spleen or lymph node cells, collected before transplant. The source is a human donor who was the organ donor for an intestinal transplant.

The chain has TRBV14 and TRBJ2-7; D is tentatively TRBD1 or TRBD2 (5 bases each). CDR1 SGHDN and CDR2 FVKESK come from the germline V gene. Trimming pared 5 bases from V and 5 bases from J, leaving 19 bases between. The CDR3 loop spans 15 amino acids. The CDR3 spells CASSFRDRRSHEQYF. The CDR3 DNA is TGTGCCAGCAGCTTTAGGGACCGCCGGTCCCACGAGCAGTACTTC.

The chain carries TRBV12-5 and TRBJ1-3; weak D call: TRBD1 (6 bases). The germline CDR1 and CDR2 sequences are LGHNT and FRNRAP. The CDR3 is made up of 14 amino acids. V was clipped by 7 bases and J by 4 bases, with 14 bases between them. CDR3 region: CASDETGTGNTIYF. CDR3 coding DNA: TGTGCTAGTGACGAGACAGGAACAGGAAACACCATATATTTT. Complete variable domain (other parts from reference TRBV12-5 and TRBJ1-3): DARVTQTPRHKVTEMGQEVTMRCQPILGHNTVFWYRQTMMQGLELLAYFRNRAPLDDSGMPKDRFSAEMPDATLATLKIQPSEPRDSAVYFCASDETGTGNTIYFGEGSWLTVV.

This sequence joins TRBV27 and TRBJ2-3; no firm D call. Germline V CDR1 and CDR2: MNHEY, SMNVEV (reference sequence). This CDR3 spans 17 amino acids. V was shortened by 2 bases and J by 2 bases, with 17 bases between the two germline ends. The CDR3 is CASSLKGYSVPTDTQYF. For the CDR3, the DNA is TGTGCCAGCAGTTTAAAGGGCTATTCCGTTCCCACAGATACGCAGTATTTT.

The chain joins TRBV30 to TRBJ1-3, with D possibly matching TRBD1 (6 bases). This CDR3 contains 13 residues. Germline-derived CDR1 and CDR2 are GTSNPN and SVGIG (reference sequence). V was shortened by 7 bases and J by 7 bases, with 17 bases between the two germline ends. The CDR3 region has the DNA TGTGCCTCTCTACAGGGTGGGAGGAACACCATATATTTT. This codes for CASLQGGRNTIYF.

This chain joins TRBV4-1 and TRBJ1-1; D may be TRBD1 (5 bases). V lost 1 base and J lost 2, with 11 bases in between. There are 15 residues in the CDR3. The V gene's germline CDR1 is MGHRA and CDR2 YSYEKL. CDR3 region: CASSQVRGGNTEAFF. The DNA for the CDR3 is TGCGCCAGCAGCCAAGTTCGGGGCGGAAACACTGAAGCTTTCTTT.